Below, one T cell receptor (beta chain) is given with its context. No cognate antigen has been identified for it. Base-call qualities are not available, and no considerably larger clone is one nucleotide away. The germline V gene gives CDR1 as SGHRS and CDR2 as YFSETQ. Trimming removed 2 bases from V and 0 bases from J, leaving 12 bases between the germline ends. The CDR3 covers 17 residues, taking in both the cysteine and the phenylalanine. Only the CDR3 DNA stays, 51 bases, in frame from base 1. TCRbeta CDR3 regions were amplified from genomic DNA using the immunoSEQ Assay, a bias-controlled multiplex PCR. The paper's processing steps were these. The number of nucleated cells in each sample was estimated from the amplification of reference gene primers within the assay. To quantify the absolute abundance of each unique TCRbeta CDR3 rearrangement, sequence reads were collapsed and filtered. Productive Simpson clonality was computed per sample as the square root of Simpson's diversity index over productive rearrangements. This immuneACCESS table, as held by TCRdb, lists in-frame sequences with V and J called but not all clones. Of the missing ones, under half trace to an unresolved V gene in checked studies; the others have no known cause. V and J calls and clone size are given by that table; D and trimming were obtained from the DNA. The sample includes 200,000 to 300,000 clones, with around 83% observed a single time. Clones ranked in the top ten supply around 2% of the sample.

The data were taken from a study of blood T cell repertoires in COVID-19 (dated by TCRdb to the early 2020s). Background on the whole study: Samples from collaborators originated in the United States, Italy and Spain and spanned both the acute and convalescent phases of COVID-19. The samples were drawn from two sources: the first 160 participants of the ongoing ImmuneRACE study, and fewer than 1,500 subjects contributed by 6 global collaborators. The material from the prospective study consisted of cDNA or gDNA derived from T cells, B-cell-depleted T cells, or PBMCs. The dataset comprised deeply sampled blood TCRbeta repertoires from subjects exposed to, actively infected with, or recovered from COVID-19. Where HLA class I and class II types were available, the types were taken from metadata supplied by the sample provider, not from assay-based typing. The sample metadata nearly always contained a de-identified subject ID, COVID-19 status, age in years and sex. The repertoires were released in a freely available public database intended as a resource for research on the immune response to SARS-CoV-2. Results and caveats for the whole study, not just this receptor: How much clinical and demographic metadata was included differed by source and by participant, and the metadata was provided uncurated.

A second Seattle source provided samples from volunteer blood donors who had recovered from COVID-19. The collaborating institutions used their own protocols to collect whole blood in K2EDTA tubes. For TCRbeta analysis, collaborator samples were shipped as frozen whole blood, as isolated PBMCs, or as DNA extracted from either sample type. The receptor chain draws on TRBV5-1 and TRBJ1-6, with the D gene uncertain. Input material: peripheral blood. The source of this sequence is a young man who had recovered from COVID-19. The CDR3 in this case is CASSLTIQSSYNSPLHF. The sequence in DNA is TGCGCCAGCAGCTTAACGATACAAAGCTCCTATAATTCACCCCTCCACTTT.